One and the same sample provided the 4 T cell receptor beta chains below, sequenced in a study of blood T cell repertoires in COVID-19. TCRdb keeps only in-frame clones here, not all; method: immunoSEQ multiplex PCR. The sample yields 100,000 to 150,000 clones, about 89% seen once. The sequenced material came from peripheral blood. Receptor source: a man in his sixties with COVID-19, enrolled during active disease.

Notes on this clone: At one boundary the junction diverges from the germline segment, which might be a read error. CDR3 in amino acids: CASSTGTGNAGELFF. Here the CDR3 DNA reads TGTGCCAGCAGTACCGGGACAGGGAACGCCGGGGAGCTGTTTTTT. This sequence joins TRBV27 and TRBJ2-2; 9 bases match TRBD1. This CDR3 region has 15 residues. Germline CDR1 reads MNHEY; CDR2 reads SMNVEV (reference sequence).

The chain couples TRBV10-2 to TRBJ1-2; D is undetermined. V dropped 5 bases and J dropped 5 bases, with 18 bases sitting between them. This CDR3 spans 15 amino acids. From germline, CDR1 is WSHSY and CDR2 SAAADI. The CDR3, as DNA: TGCGCCAGCAGTCCGGTCGGGTTAGCGGAGTATGGCTACACCTTC. Protein sequence: CASSPVGLAEYGYTF.

J is TRBJ2-3 and V is TRBV7-2, with D possibly being TRBD2 (5 bases). From germline, CDR1 is SGHTA and CDR2 FQGNSA. Trimming shortened V by 5 bases and J by 4 bases, and 10 bases separated the two germline ends. The CDR3 runs to 13 residues. The CDR3 sequence is CASSPMRADTQYF. CDR3 DNA sequence: TGTGCCAGCAGCCCTATGAGGGCAGATACGCAGTATTTT.

The rearrangement links TRBV24-1 to TRBJ1-2; possible D gene TRBD1, 5 bases. The germline gives CDR1 KGHDR, CDR2 SFDVKD. The CDR3 runs 15 residues. The germline V and J ends were trimmed by 4 bases and 6 bases, with 17 bases remaining between them. The CDR3 nucleotides are TGTGCCACCAGTGACCCAGGGCGAGGCGAGGATGGCTACACCTTC. Protein: CATSDPGRGEDGYTF.